The source of this TCR beta chain is a study of T cells in Graves' hyperthyroidism and ophthalmopathy. Calling Graves' hyperthyroidism stable meant ophthalmopathy did not progress within 18 months. Diagnoses were made from clinical symptoms, serum measures (thyroxine and TRAb), thyroid ultrasound and orbital computed tomography. The authors took PBMCs from 10 ml fresh peripheral blood. This clonotype was seen repeatedly, ten times or more. The antigen is not known. RNA transcripts yielded amplified TCR beta CDR3 regions. The TCR CDR3 first-round RT-PCR relied on the HTBI primer set. TCRdb called the multiplex PCR reads again in MiXCR, with one record for every CDR3 protein. In the table there are under 650,000 distinct CDR3 sequences, roughly 17% of which are singletons. Deletions cut 3 bases from V and 4 bases from J, with 12 bases between. The germline gives CDR1 SNHLY, CDR2 FYNNEI. CDR3 length: 14 amino acids.

Study-level results: Also found in blood were most expanded thyroid clonotypes above 0.001.

Sequencing was done on a sample of blood. V usage is TRBV2 and J usage is TRBJ1-2; D gene ambiguous. This clonotype was obtained from a woman in her 30s with Graves' hyperthyroidism. DNA for the CDR3: TGTGCCAGCAGTGACAAGGGATACGGCTATGGCTACACCTTC. Its translation is CASSDKGYGYGYTF.